Detailed here is one T cell receptor (beta chain). Noted treatment: around 19 received Ad26.COV2.S at low or high dose, single or two shots; 5 received placebo; per-sample allocation not given. On day 63 after the first injection, vaccine and placebo recipients gave samples. This adult donor, from Boston, was 18-55 years old. Ad26 vector vaccine expressed Wuhan-strain SARS-CoV-2 spike. Profiled with immunoSEQ multiplex PCR; TCRdb holds only in-frame clones, not every one. The sample consists of about 680,000 clones, 70% to 90% of them appearing once. The CDR3 has 11 amino acids. V lost 1 base, J lost 9 bases, and 4 bases lay in between. CDR1 is LNHNV, CDR2 YYDKDF, per germline (reference sequence). This entry is derived from a study of Ad26.COV2.S vaccination and SARS-CoV-2 variants. Turning to the study itself: Once or twice, 56 days apart, Ad26.COV2.S was delivered intramuscularly.

This chain joins TRBV15 and TRBJ2-1; D remains unclear. This sequence originates from a person between 18 and 60 years old who received the Ad26.COV2.S COVID-19 vaccine or a placebo. The input for sequencing was peripheral blood, taken in a trial of Ad26.COV2.S vaccine versus placebo. The CDR3 loop is CATSRGIEQFF. The CDR3 DNA follows: TGTGCCACCAGCAGAGGGATTGAGCAGTTCTTC.